These 8 T cell receptor beta chains were all obtained from the same sample, sequenced in a study of blood T cell repertoires in COVID-19. Repertoires were generated with immunoSEQ multiplex PCR, while TCRdb's copy carries only in-frame clones and drops some. The data contain roughly 160,000 clones, approximately 90% of them singletons. Specimen: peripheral blood. These receptors originate from a man in his late teens or twenties with COVID-19, enrolled during active disease.

This clone has a handful of counts. The V call is TRBV5-6, the J call TRBJ2-7, with D unclear. CDR3 length: 12 amino acids. Germline V CDR1 and CDR2: SGHDT, YYEEEE. V lost 4 bases and J 4 bases, leaving 9 bases between the germline ends. CDR3 region: CASSLRRYEQYF. Written as DNA, the CDR3 is TGTGCCAGCAGCCTCCGTCGGTACGAGCAGTACTTC.

CDR3 DNA sequence: TGTGCCAGCAGTTGGACATCGGGCTACGAGCAGTACTTC. As protein: CASSWTSGYEQYF. V and J are TRBV27 and TRBJ2-7; tentative D call: TRBD1 (5 bases). This CDR3 region has 13 residues. Germline CDR1 and CDR2: MNHEY and SMNVEV (reference sequence). Trimming left V 4 bases short and J 3 bases short, with 10 bases between.

V is TRBV6-1 and J is TRBJ2-5; 8 bases map to TRBD1. Trimming took 2 bases from V and 5 from J; bases not matched to a gene: 7. The length of the CDR3 is 15 residues. Germline assignment: CDR1 MNHNS and CDR2 SASEGT. The CDR3 here is CASSEPGRGRETQYF. CDR3 nucleotide sequence: TGTGCCAGCAGTGAACCGGGCAGGGGGCGGGAGACCCAGTACTTC.

This sequence joins TRBV4-1 and TRBJ2-1; D gene ambiguous. Trimming shortened V by 3 bases and J by 7 bases, and 19 bases separated the two germline ends. The CDR3 extends over 16 amino acids. Per germline, CDR1 MGHRA and CDR2 YSYEKL. CDR3 loop: CASSHPTSSYLNEQFF. CDR3 DNA sequence: TGCGCCAGCAGCCATCCCACCTCGTCCTATCTGAATGAGCAGTTCTTC.

The chain uses TRBV6-1 and TRBJ1-4; D unresolved. The germline CDR1 and CDR2 sequences are MNHNS and SASEGT. V was trimmed by 1 base and J by 5 bases, leaving 11 bases between them. The CDR3 consists of 15 residues. The CDR3 here is CASSEGGGLNEKLFF. CDR3 DNA: TGTGCCAGCAGTGAAGGAGGAGGTTTAAATGAAAAACTGTTTTTT.

This chain connects TRBV3-1 (or the pseudogene TRBV3-2) to TRBJ2-7; D possibly corresponds to TRBD2 (5 bases). V was pared by 2 bases and J by 6 bases, with 17 bases between. Germline CDR1 LGHDT, CDR2 YNNKEL (reference sequence). The CDR3 totals 15 residues. The CDR3 nucleotides are TGTGCCAGCAGCCAATTTGTGGGGTTTGAGGGCGAGCAGTACTTC. It encodes CASSQFVGFEGEQYF.

J is TRBJ2-7 and V is TRBV7-8, with 9 positions matching TRBD1. Germline trimming cut 4 bases from V and 3 bases from J; bases unmatched to any gene: 13. The CDR3 has 17 residues. In germline, CDR1 is SGHVS, CDR2 FQNEAQ. The CDR3 coding sequence is TGTGCCAGCAGCTCTAGCTCATCGACAGGGGGGCACTACGAGCAGTACTTC. This sequence encodes CASSSSSSTGGHYEQYF. The whole variable domain, filled in from reference TRBV7-8 and TRBJ2-7, reads GAGVSQSPRYKVAKRGQDVALRCDPISGHVSLFWYQQALGQGPEFLTYFQNEAQLDKSGLPSDRFFAERPEGSVSTLKIQRTQQEDSAVYLCASSSSSSTGGHYEQYFGPGTRLTVT.

This sequence joins TRBV9 and TRBJ2-7; tentatively, D is TRBD1 (6 bases). V gave up 3 bases and J gave up 5 bases, with 21 bases separating them. Germline CDR1 reads SGDLS; CDR2 reads YYNGEE. The CDR3 is made up of 16 amino acids. The CDR3 loop is CASSDTGYPPLDEQYF. The CDR3 region has the DNA TGTGCCAGCAGCGATACAGGGTACCCTCCTCTGGACGAGCAGTACTTC.